A selection of T cell receptor beta chains follows, all from one sample in a study of cytomegalovirus exposure and HLA in healthy donors. The protocol was immunoSEQ multiplex PCR, while the TCRdb copy is restricted to in-frame clones and leaves out a portion. The sample has under 200,000 clones; over 70% are singletons. Source material: PBMCs. These receptors all stem from a man aged 50 to 60 in good health and CMV-seronegative. Both conserved end residues are part of each CDR3. D genes are given only for firm matches. Clone size is not always given. Where it is, it says once, few, many or a class for expanded clones.

TRBV4-3	-	TRBJ1-2	-	TGCGCCAGCAGCCAAGATCGTGTAGGGGCCCAAAACTTC	CASSQDRVGAQNF
TRBV7-9	-	TRBJ2-3	-	TGTGCCAGCAGCTTCAGTTCCGTCGGCACAGATACGCAGTATTTT	CASSFSSVGTDTQYF
TRBV7-2	TRBD2	TRBJ2-7	-	TGTGCCAGCAGCTTAACCAGGGGAGCGGGGGGTTACGAGCAGTACTTC	CASSLTRGAGGYEQYF
TRBV9	-	TRBJ2-2	-	TGTGCCAGCAGCACTCTTAAGACCGGGGGGCTGTTTTTT	CASSTLKTGGLFF
TRBV7-8	-	TRBJ1-2	-	TGTGCCAGCAGCTCACCACCGGGTTCATATGGCTACACCTTC	CASSSPPGSYGYTF
TRBV5-4	TRBD1	TRBJ2-5	once	TGTGCCAGCAGCTTGGCCCGGGACAGGATTAGAGCACAAGAGACCCAGTACTTC	CASSLARDRIRAQETQYF
TRBV7-2	-	TRBJ1-6	-	TGTGCCAGCAGCCCGGAGTCCGGGGTTGGTTCACCCCTCCACTTT	CASSPESGVGSPLHF
TRBV6-4	-	TRBJ1-6	-	TGTGCCAGCAGCGACCAGTATAATTCACCCCTCCACTTT	CASSDQYNSPLHF
TRBV19	-	TRBJ1-3	-	TGTGCCAGTATCGACCTAGACCGGGGAATCTCTGGGAACACCATATATTTT	CASIDLDRGISGNTIYF
TRBV1	-	TRBJ2-1	once	TGCACCAGCAGCCAAGTCGAGTCAGACAGAGCCTACAATGAGCAGTTCTTC	CTSSQVESDRAYNEQFF
TRBV28	TRBD1	TRBJ1-3	once	TGTGCCAGCAGTGCTCCCTGGACAGGGGCAGGAAACACCATATATTTT	CASSAPWTGAGNTIYF
TRBV18	TRBD2	TRBJ2-3	few	TGTGCCAGCTCACGTAATAGCGGGGACACAGATACGCAGTATTTT	CASSRNSGDTDTQYF
TRBV4-1	TRBD2	TRBJ2-6	-	TGCGCCAGCAGCCACCTCCCCTCCTCTAGCGGGAGCTCTGGGGCCAACGTCCTGACTTTC	CASSHLPSSSGSSGANVLTF
TRBV18	TRBD1	TRBJ2-2	-	TGTGCCAGCTCACTACGGACAGGGTCGAGCACCGGGGAGCTGTTTTTT	CASSLRTGSSTGELFF
TRBV6-4	-	TRBJ2-5	once	TGTGCCAGCAGTGACTCGTCGGGGGAGACCCAGTACTTC	CASSDSSGETQYF
TRBV10-3	TRBD1	TRBJ1-1	-	TGTGCCATCAGTGAAGCGAGGACAGGAAGCACTGAAGCTTTCTTT	CAISEARTGSTEAFF
TRBV27	-	TRBJ1-1	-	TGTGCCAGCAGTTTATCACGACCCGGGAAGACCACTGGAGCTTTCTTT	CASSLSRPGKTTGAFF
TRBV10-3	-	TRBJ2-1	-	TGTGCCATCAGTGATGGGGCGGGAAGGAATGAGCAGTTCTTC	CAISDGAGRNEQFF
TRBV2	-	TRBJ1-2	-	TGTGCCAGCAGTGCGCTGCAGGGGTATGGCTACACCTTC	CASSALQGYGYTF
TRBV5-1	-	TRBJ2-2	-	TGCGCCAGCAGCTTGCAGGGCGGAGAGCTGTTTTTT	CASSLQGGELFF
TRBV14	-	TRBJ1-1	-	TGTGCCAGCAGCCAGGCCGGGGGGGCTACTGAAGCTTTCTTT	CASSQAGGATEAFF
TRBV27	-	TRBJ2-2	once	TGTGCCAGCAGTTTATCTTTATTTGACACCGGGGAGCTGTTTTTT	CASSLSLFDTGELFF
TRBV10-2	TRBD1	TRBJ1-6	-	TGCGCCAGCACAAAAGGGGGCGTGTCACCCCTCCACTTT	CASTKGGVSPLHF
TRBV15	-	TRBJ2-7	-	TGTGCCACCAGCTCCTCAAAGGGAGGCGAGCAGTACTTC	CATSSSKGGEQYF
TRBV5-1	-	TRBJ2-1	-	TGCGCCACCAGCCCAGCTAGTATACATGAGCAGTTCTTC	CATSPASIHEQFF
TRBV6-5	TRBD1	TRBJ1-1	-	TGTGCCAGCAGTACGACAGGGGGGAACACTGAAGCTTTCTTT	CASSTTGGNTEAFF
TRBV5-6	-	TRBJ1-2	-	TGTGCCAGCAGCCCGCCACAGGGATACTATGGCTACACCTTC	CASSPPQGYYGYTF
TRBV5-6	TRBD1	TRBJ2-2	few	TGTGCCAGCGGGACAGGGGGGGACACCGGGGAGCTGTTTTTT	CASGTGGDTGELFF
TRBV2	TRBD1	TRBJ2-7	few	TGTGCCAGCAGTGAAACCGGGACAGGGACCTACGAGCAGTACTTC	CASSETGTGTYEQYF
TRBV29-1	-	TRBJ1-5	-	TGCAGCGTTGGGGAGGGCCCCAATCAGCCCCAGCATTTT	CSVGEGPNQPQHF
TRBV25-1	-	TRBJ2-7	few	TGTGCCAGCAGTGAAGGGTTAGGGACACCGCCTCGCGAGCAGTACTTC	CASSEGLGTPPREQYF
TRBV7-6	TRBD2	TRBJ2-3	few	TGTGCCAGCAGCTTAGGGGTGACTAGCGGGGGGAGCACAGATACGCAGTATTTT	CASSLGVTSGGSTDTQYF
TRBV2	-	TRBJ1-2	-	TGTGCCAGCAGTGAACAGGGGAAGTATGGCTACACCTTC	CASSEQGKYGYTF
TRBV7-9	-	TRBJ2-7	-	TGTGCCAGCAGCTTAGTAGACAGGACCCTCTCCTACGAGCAGTACTTC	CASSLVDRTLSYEQYF
TRBV9	TRBD1	TRBJ1-1	-	TGTGCCAGCAGCGTGACAGGGCTCACTGAAGCTTTCTTT	CASSVTGLTEAFF
TRBV7-9	-	TRBJ2-7	-	TGTGCCAGCAGCTTAGCGGGTGGACAGCTCTCCCACGAGCAGTACTTC	CASSLAGGQLSHEQYF
TRBV12-5	TRBD1	TRBJ2-7	-	TGTGCTAGTGGTTTACGACAGGGAGCCTACGAGCAGTACTTC	CASGLRQGAYEQYF